Following are 30 T cell receptor beta chains from one sample sequenced in a study of molecular identifiers for immune sequencing clone quantification. TCRdb fed the PCR reads into MiXCR, producing one record per CDR3 protein. The table lists around 460,000 distinct CDR3 sequences, 25% of them singletons. The sequencing input was naive CD8+ T cells from blood, with Jurkat cell RNA spiked in. Indicated subset: FACS-sorted CD8+CD4-CCR7+CD45RA+ naive T cells. Every receptor here comes from a human donor in good health. Some libraries in this study had Jurkat cell RNA spiked in.

Points on this clonotype: This may be a read error, as it is one base from a much larger clone. The chain employs TRBV4-1 and TRBJ1-1; TRBD1 agrees at 9 bases. Germline V gene data show CDR1 as MGHRA and CDR2 as YSYEKL. CDR3 length equals 14 residues. Trimming took 6 bases from V and 6 from J; bases not matched to a gene: 8. CDR3 sequence reads: CASRNRGQDPEAFF. CDR3 DNA: TGCGCCAGCAGAAACAGGGGGCAGGACCCTGAAGCTTTCTTT.

Comments on this clonotype: A much larger clone lies a single base off, so this may be a read error. V and J are TRBV14 and TRBJ1-2; D unresolved. The CDR3 covers 13 residues. From germline, CDR1 is SGHDN and CDR2 FVKESK. The CDR3 loop is CASSQDANYGCTF. The CDR3 DNA sequence: TGTGCCAGCAGCCAAGATGCCAACTATGGCTGCACCTTC.

As to this clonotype: This may stem from a read error, because a much larger clone lies one nucleotide away. The chain carries TRBV27 and TRBJ1-1; D unclear. V was shortened by 3 bases and J by 6 bases, with 14 bases between the two germline ends. Germline CDR1 and CDR2: MNHEY and SMNVEV (reference sequence). The CDR3 loop spans 14 amino acids. The chain's CDR3 is CASSFGYLDSEAFF. In nucleotides, the CDR3 is TGTGCCAGCAGTTTCGGGTATTTGGACTCTGAAGCTTTCTTT.

The chain employs TRBV13 and TRBJ2-7, with TRBD2 matching 10 bases. The J segment lost 5 bases and the V segment lost 1 base, leaving 8 bases of the junction unmatched. The CDR3 contains 16 residues. In germline, CDR1 is PRHDT, CDR2 FYEKMQ (reference sequence). Here the CDR3 DNA reads TGTGCCAGCAGCTTAGAAATGAGCGGGGGGGCCCACGAGCAGTACTTC. Its protein is CASSLEMSGGAHEQYF. Looking up the rest from reference TRBV13 and TRBJ2-7 gives the full variable domain: AAGVIQSPRHLIKEKRETATLKCYPIPRHDTVYWYQQGPGQDPQFLISFYEKMQSDKGSIPDRFSAQQFSDYHSELNMSSLELGDSALYFCASSLEMSGGAHEQYFGPGTRLTVT.

The table lists this clonotype with many counts. This chain uses TRBV7-8 with TRBJ1-1; D not certain. The germline gives CDR1 SGHVS, CDR2 FQNEAQ. This CDR3 has 16 amino acids. With 1 base removed from V and 0 bases from J, the gap between germline ends came to 12 bases. The CDR3 DNA reads as TGTGCCAGCAGCTTAGGAAGATTCGGGGTGAACACTGAAGCTTTCTTT. It codes for CASSLGRFGVNTEAFF.

Turning to this clonotype: Since a much larger clone is just one base distant, this may be a read error. The chain links TRBV20-1 to TRBJ2-2, with TRBD2 matching 10 bases. The CDR3 is 16 residues long. CDR1 DFQATT and CDR2 SNEGSKA come from the germline V gene (reference sequence). CDR3 residues: CSTRPSGRENTGELFF. As DNA, the CDR3 is TGCAGTACTAGACCCAGCGGGAGGGAGAACACCGGGGAGCTGTTTTTT.

Of note for this clonotype: A much bigger clone sits one base away, suggesting this may be a read error. V usage is TRBV20-1 and J usage is TRBJ2-3; the D gene could be TRBD1 or TRBD2 (5 bases each). The germline V gene encodes CDR1 DFQATT and CDR2 SNEGSKA (reference sequence). The CDR3 consists of 16 residues. Deletions cut 6 bases from V and 0 bases from J, with 19 bases between. CDR3 amino acids: CSARGWPVPSTDTQYF. CDR3 nucleotide sequence: TGCAGTGCCCGGGGCTGGCCAGTGCCTAGCACAGATACGCAGTATTTT.

This clonotype showed up just a few times. V and J are TRBV7-7 and TRBJ2-3, with TRBD2 matching over 7 bases. This CDR3 has 15 amino acids. Germline V CDR1 and CDR2: SSHAT, FNYEAQ (reference sequence). The V gene end was trimmed by 5 bases and the J gene end by 4 bases; junction bases not matched to a gene: 9. CDR3 DNA: TGTGCCAGCAGCCAAGGACTAGGTGGCGCAGATACGCAGTATTTT. Its translation: CASSQGLGGADTQYF. The whole variable domain, filled in from reference TRBV7-7 and TRBJ2-3, reads GAGVSQSPRYKVTKRGQDVTLRCDPISSHATLYWYQQALGQGPEFLTYFNYEAQPDKSGLPSDRFSAERPEGSISTLTIQRTEQRDSAMYRCASSQGLGGADTQYFGPGTRLTVL.

Worth noting for this clonotype: Because the CDR3 is missing its conserved closing phenylalanine or tryptophan, this is likely a read error. J is TRBJ1-1 and V is TRBV5-6; 7 bases map to TRBD1. This CDR3 has 15 amino acids. The germline V gene has CDR1 SGHDT and CDR2 YYEEEE. CDR3 DNA sequence: TGTGTCAGCAGCTTGGAGGGACAGATGAACACTGAAGCTTTCCTT. Translating it yields CVSSLEGQMNTEAFL.

The chain joins TRBV29-1 to TRBJ2-7; D is unresolved. The CDR3 totals 13 residues. Germline CDR1 is SQVTM and CDR2 is ANQGSEA. V was cut by 2 bases and J by 2 bases, with 10 bases left in between. CDR3 DNA: TGCAGCGTTGAACTATCTGGGGCCTACGAGCAGTACTTC. As protein: CSVELSGAYEQYF.

This clonotype was observed at least ten times. V and J are TRBV4-1 and TRBJ2-7, with 8 bases that match TRBD1. The junction had 4 bases not matched to a gene; V was cut back by 4 bases and J by 5 bases. The CDR3 sequence is 13 residues long. Germline V gene lookup returns CDR1 MGHRA and CDR2 YSYEKL. The CDR3 spells CASSPGQGHEQYF. CDR3 in DNA: TGCGCCAGCAGCCCCGGACAGGGCCACGAGCAGTACTTC.

The chain links TRBV7-2 to TRBJ2-7; weak D call: TRBD1 (5 bases). The V gene lost 5 bases and the J gene lost 0 bases, with 11 bases spanning the gap. The CDR3 is made up of 14 amino acids. Per the germline V gene, CDR1 is SGHTA and CDR2 is FQGNSA. The CDR3 region has the DNA TGTGCCAGCAGCCATAGCAGGGCCTCCTACGAGCAGTACTTC. Amino acid sequence: CASSHSRASYEQYF.

The chain employs TRBV7-9 and TRBJ2-1; possible D gene TRBD1, 6 bases. The CDR3 runs 15 residues. Germline-derived CDR1 and CDR2 are SEHNR and FQNEAQ (reference sequence). Deletions cut 5 bases from V and 0 bases from J, with 11 bases between. In nucleotides, the CDR3 is TGTGCCAGCAGCCGCGGACAGAGCTCCTACAATGAGCAGTTCTTC. It codes for CASSRGQSSYNEQFF.

The rearrangement joins TRBV30 to TRBJ2-4, with 8 bases aligning to TRBD1. Germline V gives CDR1 GTSNPN, CDR2 SVGIG (reference sequence). The CDR3 is made up of 15 amino acids. The trim removed 3 bases at V and 8 bases at J, leaving 12 bases unmatched. The CDR3: CAWSVQGAFIDIQYF. For the CDR3, the DNA is TGTGCCTGGAGCGTCCAGGGGGCGTTCATAGACATTCAGTACTTC.

The sample holds a few counts of this clonotype. CDR3 DNA sequence: TGTGCCAGCAGCCAAGCGGGAAAAAGCTACGAGCAGTACTTC. Its translation: CASSQAGKSYEQYF. The rearrangement joins TRBV7-9 to TRBJ2-7; 7 bases line up with TRBD2. The CDR3 has 14 residues. Trimming at V came to 5 bases and at J to 3 bases, leaving 7 bases not matched to a gene. Germline-derived CDR1 and CDR2 are SEHNR and FQNEAQ (reference sequence).

The chain carries TRBV29-1 and TRBJ2-1; D ambiguous. CDR1 is SQVTM, CDR2 ANQGSEA, per germline. The CDR3 extends over 16 amino acids. The V end was cut by 2 bases, the J end by 9 bases, with 23 bases between. The CDR3 nucleotides are TGCAGCGTTGAATCGACCCCCGGTCATATTGTTCCTGAGCAGTTCTTC. Translating it yields CSVESTPGHIVPEQFF.

CDR3 amino acids: CASSLLVPLMNTEAFF. CDR3 in DNA: TGTGCCAGCAGTTTATTAGTTCCGCTCATGAACACTGAAGCTTTCTTT. This chain links TRBV27 with TRBJ1-1, with D unresolved. The V end was cut by 1 base, the J end by 0 bases, with 12 bases between. The CDR3 contains 16 residues. Germline CDR1 MNHEY, CDR2 SMNVEV (reference sequence).

The chain is built from TRBV18 and TRBJ2-7, with 7 bases lining up with TRBD2. The trim removed 3 bases at V and 3 bases at J, leaving 8 bases unmatched. The CDR3 runs to 15 residues. Germline CDR1 KGHSH, CDR2 LQKENI. CDR3 sequence reads: CASSPPGGTSYEQYF. The CDR3 DNA sequence: TGTGCCAGCTCACCCCCGGGGGGAACGAGCTACGAGCAGTACTTC.

This clonotype has only a few counts. The chain employs TRBV6-2 or TRBV6-3 and TRBJ1-5, with D uncertain. The CDR3 extends over 14 amino acids. The germline V and J ends were trimmed by 6 bases and 0 bases, with 9 bases remaining between them. Germline CDR1 is MNHEY and CDR2 is SVGEGT. This CDR3 is CASRYVYSNQPQHF. CDR3 coding DNA: TGTGCCAGCAGATACGTCTATAGCAATCAGCCCCAGCATTTT.

Turning to this clonotype: A read error is possible here, since a much larger clone lies one base away. This chain uses TRBV23-1 with TRBJ2-2; perhaps TRBD1 as D (6 bases). TRBV23-1 is an ORF for which the function is uncertain. The length of the CDR3 is 17 residues. V was clipped by 3 bases and J by 7 bases, with 21 bases between them. CDR3 sequence: CASSQGETGRSSGELFF. In DNA, the CDR3 is TGCGCCAGCAGTCAGGGGGAGACAGGCCGTTCGAGCGGGGAGCTGTTTTTT.

This clonotype has more than one count but fewer than ten. The chain uses TRBV29-1 and TRBJ1-2; maybe TRBD1 (5 bases). V lost 2 bases and J lost 4, with 14 bases in between. Germline-derived CDR1 and CDR2 are SQVTM and ANQGSEA. There are 14 residues in the CDR3. The CDR3 sequence is CSVEWGGAFYGYTF. CDR3 DNA: TGCAGCGTTGAATGGGGGGGAGCTTTCTATGGCTACACCTTC.

In this sample, this clonotype turned up a few times. This chain connects TRBV7-2 to TRBJ2-3, with 7 bases that match TRBD1. CDR1 and CDR2 (germline): SGHTA, FQGNSA. V shed 5 bases and J 3 bases; nucleotides not matched to a gene: 14. The CDR3 contains 17 residues. The CDR3 coding sequence is TGTGCCAGCAGCACACCGCTTGACAGGGAGAGGACAGATACGCAGTATTTT. Translated: CASSTPLDRERTDTQYF.

Of note for this clonotype: A much larger clone differs by one base, so this may be a read error. The chain links TRBV19 to TRBJ2-1; possibly TRBD2 for D (5 bases). Per the germline V gene, CDR1 is LNHDA and CDR2 is SQIVND (reference sequence). The CDR3 consists of 13 residues. The CDR3, as DNA: TGTGCCACCCATGACGGACGGGGAAATGAGCAGCTCTTC. Protein: CATHDGRGNEQLF.

The chain combines TRBV7-9 with TRBJ2-7, with 9 bases fitting TRBD1. The CDR3 contains 16 residues. The V and J ends lost 4 bases and 3 bases, in that order; junction bases with no gene match: 10. CDR1 and CDR2 from the germline V gene are SEHNR and FQNEAQ (reference sequence). Here the CDR3 reads CASSSTGGQLLYEQYF. The CDR3, as DNA: TGTGCCAGCAGCTCTACAGGGGGCCAGTTGCTCTACGAGCAGTACTTC. The entire variable domain, with the rest obtained from reference TRBV7-9 and TRBJ2-7, is as follows: DTGVSQNPRHKITKRGQNVTFRCDPISEHNRLYWYRQTLGQGPEFLTYFQNEAQLEKSRLLSDRFSAERPKGSFSTLEIQRTEQGDSAMYLCASSSTGGQLLYEQYFGPGTRLTVT.

Turning to this clonotype: An end of the junction differs from the germline gene, which may be a read error. The rearrangement links TRBV6-2 or TRBV6-3 to TRBJ1-2; no clear D. Germline CDR1 MNHEY, CDR2 SVGEGT. The CDR3 extends over 11 amino acids. CDR3 sequence reads: CAGSYFDVLYF. The CDR3 nucleotides read TGTGCCGGCAGTTACTTCGATGTCCTATACTTC.

This clonotype was counted only a few times. The genes are TRBV4-3 and TRBJ2-7; 12 nucleotides align to TRBD2. This CDR3 contains 17 residues. Germline V gives CDR1 LGHNA, CDR2 YSLEER. With V trimmed by 4 bases and J by 4 bases, 11 bases remained unmatched. The CDR3 spells CASSPSGLAGSGYEQYF. CDR3 nucleotides: TGCGCCAGCAGCCCCAGCGGACTAGCGGGATCTGGGTACGAGCAGTACTTC.

The sample holds a few counts of this clonotype. V gene TRBV7-9 combines with J gene TRBJ2-7; D is ambiguous. The CDR3 covers 13 residues. Trimming took off 1 base at V and 5 bases at J, with 9 bases between the two ends. The germline gives CDR1 SEHNR, CDR2 FQNEAQ (reference sequence). CDR3 amino acids: CASSLVLADEQYF. DNA for the CDR3: TGTGCCAGCAGCTTAGTCCTCGCGGACGAGCAGTACTTC.

V usage is TRBV11-2 and J usage is TRBJ1-4; 12 bases map to TRBD1. Germline V gene sequence: CDR1 SGHAT, CDR2 FQNNGV. This CDR3 contains 17 residues. Trimming cost V 5 bases and J 5 bases; bases outside gene matches: 9. The CDR3 nucleotides read TGTGCCAGCAGCCTCCTGGGACAGGGGGCGATAAATGAAAAACTGTTTTTT. It codes for CASSLLGQGAINEKLFF.

This clonotype was counted many times. The chain recombines TRBV29-1 with TRBJ1-2; a possible D gene is TRBD1 (5 bases). The CDR3 length is 13 residues. V was shortened by 3 bases and J by 3 bases, with 11 bases between the two germline ends. Germline assignment: CDR1 SQVTM and CDR2 ANQGSEA. CDR3 sequence: CSVDRGIDYGYTF. The CDR3 DNA reads TGCAGCGTTGATAGGGGTATCGACTATGGCTACACCTTC.

This clonotype was picked up one time. The junction shows a germline mismatch at one end, possibly a read error. This sequence joins TRBV4-3 and TRBJ2-3; 8 bases agree with TRBD2. The germline V gene has CDR1 LGHNA and CDR2 YSLEER. This CDR3 is 14 amino acids long. The CDR3 is CVSSPREGTDSQYF. Written as DNA, the CDR3 is TGCGTCAGCAGCCCCCGGGAGGGCACAGATTCGCAGTATTTT.